This T cell receptor (beta chain) originates from a study of T cell repertoires in cytomegalovirus infection. Notes on the study in general: HLA-C-restricted TCR beta clonotypes specific for CMV led the ex vivo response.

TCRdb redid the calling of the reads with MiXCR, one entry per CDR3 protein. The sample carries about 130,000 distinct CDR3 sequences, roughly 9% recorded once. This clonotype was picked up a small number of times. The antigen is not known. Unmatched junction bases numbered 11, after V lost 6 bases and J lost 4 bases. From germline, CDR1 is DFQATT and CDR2 SNEGSKA (reference sequence). CDR3 size: 15 residues. The chain is built from TRBV20-1 and TRBJ2-1; TRBD1 aligns across 8 bases. What was sequenced was PBMCs. This receptor was obtained from a human donor in good health (CMV status not recorded). Some clones in this sample may be carry-over from other donors' samples. The CDR3 nucleotides read TGCAGTGCGGGCCGGGACAGGCTGACTTACAATGAGCAGTTCTTC. It specifies CSAGRDRLTYNEQFF.